The 21 T cell receptor beta chains presented below share a single source sample, sequenced in a study of control samples from healthy donors and cancer patients. Generated by immunoSEQ multiplex PCR, the TCRdb table keeps only in-frame clones and is missing some. The repertoire consists of approximately 100,000 clones, with 70% to 90% occurring once and the leading ten covering 14%. Sequencing input: blood. These receptors were collected from a man aged 25 to 45 in good health.

The rearrangement links TRBV3-1 (or the pseudogene TRBV3-2) to TRBJ2-7, with 8 bases aligning to TRBD1. CDR1 LGHDT and CDR2 YNNKEL come from the germline V gene (reference sequence). Trimming at V came to 4 bases and at J to 4 bases, leaving 9 bases not matched to a gene. The CDR3 extends over 15 amino acids. CDR3 coding DNA: TGTGCCAGCAGCCCCGCGACAGGGGTGTCTTACGAGCAGTACTTC. Translation: CASSPATGVSYEQYF.

This clone was seen a single time. The chain combines TRBV28 with TRBJ2-1, with 10 nucleotides matching TRBD2. Per germline, CDR1 MDHEN and CDR2 SYDVKM. This CDR3 has 15 residues. After removal of 6 bases from V and 4 bases from J, the junction contained 6 bases not matched to a gene. CDR3 sequence reads: CASRDSSGSYNEQFF. For the CDR3, the DNA is TGTGCCAGCAGGGATTCTAGCGGGAGTTACAATGAGCAGTTCTTC.

This sequence joins TRBV7-7 and TRBJ2-5, with 9 bases that match TRBD2. Germline assignment: CDR1 SSHAT and CDR2 FNYEAQ (reference sequence). The V segment lost 5 bases and the J segment 7 bases; nucleotides outside the gene matches: 14. CDR3 length: 16 amino acids. CDR3 amino acids: CASSPQTSGALSTQYF. The CDR3 DNA sequence: TGTGCCAGCAGCCCACAGACTAGCGGAGCCTTGTCGACCCAGTACTTC.

The J gene is TRBJ2-1, the V gene TRBV9; D call uncertain. This CDR3 contains 12 residues. Trimming removed 1 base at V and 12 bases at J, with 11 bases between. CDR1 and CDR2 from the germline V gene are SGDLS and YYNGEE. CDR3 region: CASSVNFGPQFF. For the CDR3, the DNA is TGTGCCAGCAGCGTAAACTTCGGCCCGCAGTTCTTC.

This chain joins TRBV18 and TRBJ1-2, with no clear D. CDR1 and CDR2 from the germline V gene are KGHSH and LQKENI. This CDR3 region has 15 residues. Trimming shortened V by 0 bases and J by 5 bases, and 13 bases separated the two germline ends. CDR3 in DNA: TGTGCCAGCTCACCACCGGAAGGGCTGACGTATGGCTACACCTTC. Protein: CASSPPEGLTYGYTF.

J is TRBJ2-7 and V is TRBV5-1; D is unclear. Germline-derived CDR1 and CDR2 are SGHRS and YFSETQ. Trimming shortened V by 3 bases and J by 6 bases, and 7 bases separated the two germline ends. The CDR3 contains 11 residues. CDR3 in amino acids: CASSSWGEQYF. For the CDR3, the DNA is TGCGCCAGCAGCTCTTGGGGCGAGCAGTACTTC.

The chain carries TRBV5-1 and TRBJ2-2; D is unclear. Per germline, CDR1 SGHRS and CDR2 YFSETQ. Trimming took off 0 bases at V and 3 bases at J, with 6 bases between the two ends. The CDR3 totals 14 residues. The CDR3 here is CASSLAPDTGELFF. CDR3 nucleotide sequence: TGCGCCAGCAGCTTGGCCCCAGACACCGGGGAGCTGTTTTTT.

The chain recombines TRBV6-2 or TRBV6-3 with TRBJ2-7, with TRBD2 identical over 7 bases. CDR3 length equals 16 residues. CDR1 is MNHEY, CDR2 SVGEGT, per germline. The V segment lost 2 bases and the J segment 2 bases; nucleotides outside the gene matches: 9. The CDR3 region is CASSYSPTSYAYEQYF. CDR3 in DNA: TGTGCCAGCAGTTACAGCCCGACTAGCTACGCCTACGAGCAGTACTTC.

This chain links TRBV20-1 with TRBJ2-7; no reliable D call. V lost 0 bases to trimming and J lost 3 bases, with 3 bases between them. Per germline, CDR1 DFQATT and CDR2 SNEGSKA (reference sequence). The length of the CDR3 is 11 residues. CDR3 residues: CSARDYYEQYF. As DNA, the CDR3 is TGCAGTGCTAGAGACTACTACGAGCAGTACTTC.

The chain couples TRBV27 to TRBJ2-4; a weak D match, TRBD1 (5 bases). Germline CDR1 is MNHEY and CDR2 is SMNVEV (reference sequence). The CDR3 contains 15 residues. V was pared by 5 bases and J by 3 bases, with 14 bases between. The CDR3 is CASSPNRQGKNIQYF. The DNA for the CDR3 is TGTGCCAGCAGTCCGAATAGGCAGGGCAAAAACATTCAGTACTTC.

The V call is TRBV27, the J call TRBJ2-7, with D possibly being TRBD2 (5 bases). V lost 7 bases and J lost 4, with 20 bases in between. Germline CDR1 reads MNHEY; CDR2 reads SMNVEV (reference sequence). This CDR3 comprises 15 residues. CDR3 DNA: TGTGCCAGCACCCGGAACGGGGAATGGGGATACGAGCAGTACTTC. Residues: CASTRNGEWGYEQYF.

On this clone itself: Other DNA sequences in this specimen translate into the identical CDR3. The rearrangement joins TRBV27 to TRBJ1-5; TRBD1 is a possible D gene (6 bases). Germline values: CDR1 MNHEY, CDR2 SMNVEV (reference sequence). V was shortened by 0 bases and J by 5 bases, with 8 bases between the two germline ends. The CDR3 totals 14 residues. The DNA of the CDR3 is TGTGCCAGCAGTTTATCGAGGGGGGATCAGCCCCAGCATTTT. This gives the protein CASSLSRGDQPQHF.

The chain uses TRBV5-5 and TRBJ1-1; 9 bases fit TRBD1. The V gene end was trimmed by 2 bases and the J gene end by 5 bases; junction bases not matched to a gene: 4. Germline V lookup: CDR1 SGHKS, CDR2 YYEKEE (reference sequence). The CDR3 is 14 residues long. The CDR3 DNA is TGTGCCAGCAGCTTAGGGACAGGGCTTACTGAAGCTTTCTTT. Its translation is CASSLGTGLTEAFF.

The chain uses TRBV7-9 and TRBJ2-5, with D maybe TRBD2 (5 bases). V was trimmed by 0 bases and J by 5 bases, leaving 10 bases between them. This CDR3 comprises 14 residues. Germline lookup yields CDR1 SEHNR and CDR2 FQNEAQ (reference sequence). This CDR3 is CASSLAQRPETQYF. As DNA, the CDR3 is TGTGCCAGCAGCTTAGCCCAGCGGCCCGAGACCCAGTACTTC.

This sequence joins TRBV5-1 and TRBJ2-3; D is unresolved. Germline assignment: CDR1 SGHRS and CDR2 YFSETQ. This CDR3 comprises 12 residues. V dropped 4 bases and J dropped 2 bases, with 5 bases sitting between them. CDR3 in amino acids: CASSPNTDTQYF. CDR3 nucleotide sequence: TGCGCCAGCAGCCCCAACACAGATACGCAGTATTTT.

This chain uses TRBV25-1 with TRBJ2-3, with 7 bases fitting TRBD2. This CDR3 is built from 12 residues. Germline-derived CDR1 and CDR2 are MGHDK and SYGVNS. The V segment lost 5 bases and the J segment 6 bases; nucleotides outside the gene matches: 2. The CDR3 DNA reads as TGTGCCAGCAGTCTAGCGGCGGATACGCAGTATTTT. Translated: CASSLAADTQYF.

V gene TRBV11-2 combines with J gene TRBJ2-7; no definite D call. Germline CDR1 reads SGHAT; CDR2 reads FQNNGV. Trimming pared 0 bases from V and 6 bases from J, leaving 3 bases between. This CDR3 region has 11 residues. The CDR3 loop is CASSLDLEQYF. The CDR3 DNA follows: TGTGCCAGCAGCTTAGATCTCGAGCAGTACTTC.

The rearrangement links TRBV19 to TRBJ2-1; the match to TRBD2 covers 11 bases. The trim removed 4 bases at V and 3 bases at J, leaving 2 bases unmatched. The CDR3 covers 15 residues. Germline V gives CDR1 LNHDA, CDR2 SQIVND (reference sequence). This CDR3 is CASSTLAGGYNEQFF. Here the CDR3 DNA reads TGTGCCAGTAGTACCCTAGCGGGAGGCTACAATGAGCAGTTCTTC.

This rearrangement joins TRBV7-6 to TRBJ2-3, with D unresolved. The CDR3 contains 15 residues. V was clipped by 1 base and J by 0 bases, with 8 bases between them. The germline gives CDR1 SGHVS, CDR2 FNYEAQ. Here the CDR3 reads CASSLVGSSTDTQYF. CDR3 in DNA: TGTGCCAGCAGCTTAGTTGGCAGTAGCACAGATACGCAGTATTTT.

J is TRBJ2-7 and V is TRBV20-1; weak D call: TRBD1 (5 bases). V was cut by 3 bases and J by 0 bases, with 18 bases left in between. Germline V CDR1 and CDR2: DFQATT, SNEGSKA (reference sequence). CDR3 length: 16 amino acids. The CDR3 region is CSASLVTGPLSYEQYF. In DNA, the CDR3 is TGCAGTGCTAGTTTAGTAACAGGACCCCTCTCCTACGAGCAGTACTTC.

This chain connects TRBV23-1 to TRBJ2-2; D remains ambiguous. TRBV23-1 is an ORF, with its function uncertain. This CDR3 is built from 15 residues. V shed 2 bases and J shed 6 bases, with 13 bases lying between them. In DNA form, the CDR3 reads TGCGCCAGCAGTCAACGTTGGATTCGGGCCGGGGAGCTGTTTTTT. Amino acid sequence: CASSQRWIRAGELFF.